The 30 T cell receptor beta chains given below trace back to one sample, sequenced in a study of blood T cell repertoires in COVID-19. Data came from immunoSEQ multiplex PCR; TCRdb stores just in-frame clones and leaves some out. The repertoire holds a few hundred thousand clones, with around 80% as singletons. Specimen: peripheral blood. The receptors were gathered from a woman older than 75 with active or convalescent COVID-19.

CDR3 sequence reads: CASSRPPSLAGAGEQFF. The DNA of the CDR3 is TGCGCCAGCAGCCGCCCTCCTTCACTAGCGGGGGCGGGTGAGCAGTTCTTC. The chain uses TRBV5-1 and TRBJ2-1, with TRBD2 identical over 11 bases. There are 17 residues in the CDR3. Germline loops: CDR1 SGHRS, CDR2 YFSETQ. V lost 4 bases to trimming and J lost 9 bases; unmatched junction nucleotides: 15.

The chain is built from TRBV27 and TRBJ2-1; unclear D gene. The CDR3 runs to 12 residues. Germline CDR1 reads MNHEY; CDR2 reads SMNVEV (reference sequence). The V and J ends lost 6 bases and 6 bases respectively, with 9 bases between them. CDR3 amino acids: CASRGDGNEQFF. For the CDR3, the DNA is TGTGCCAGCAGAGGAGACGGCAATGAGCAGTTCTTC.

In DNA, the CDR3 is TGTGCCAGCAGCCCACAGGGGGTGGTGGCCGGGGAGCTGTTTTTT. This encodes CASSPQGVVAGELFF. The chain recombines TRBV9 with TRBJ2-2; 8 nucleotides line up with TRBD1. V shed 4 bases, J shed 6 bases, and the junction held 8 bases outside the gene matches. From germline, CDR1 is SGDLS and CDR2 YYNGEE. This CDR3 spans 15 amino acids.

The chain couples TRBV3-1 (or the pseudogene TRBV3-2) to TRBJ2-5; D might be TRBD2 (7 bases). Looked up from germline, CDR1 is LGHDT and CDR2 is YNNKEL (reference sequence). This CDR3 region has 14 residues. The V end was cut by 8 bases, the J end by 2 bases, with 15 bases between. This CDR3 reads CASLTGGLQETQYF. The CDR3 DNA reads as TGTGCCAGCCTCACGGGGGGCCTACAAGAGACCCAGTACTTC.

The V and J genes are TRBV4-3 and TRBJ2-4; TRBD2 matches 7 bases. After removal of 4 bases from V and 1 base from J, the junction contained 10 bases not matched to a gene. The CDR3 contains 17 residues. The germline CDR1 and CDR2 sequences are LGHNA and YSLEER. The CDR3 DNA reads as TGCGCCAGCAGCCCTGCGTTTGGCGGGAGTGCCAAAAACATTCAGTACTTC. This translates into CASSPAFGGSAKNIQYF.

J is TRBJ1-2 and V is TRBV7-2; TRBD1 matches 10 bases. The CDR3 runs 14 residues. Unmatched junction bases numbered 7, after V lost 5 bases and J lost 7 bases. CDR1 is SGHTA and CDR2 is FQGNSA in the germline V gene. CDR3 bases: TGTGCCAGCAGCATCCGACAGGGGGCGGGTGGCTACACCTTC. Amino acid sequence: CASSIRQGAGGYTF.

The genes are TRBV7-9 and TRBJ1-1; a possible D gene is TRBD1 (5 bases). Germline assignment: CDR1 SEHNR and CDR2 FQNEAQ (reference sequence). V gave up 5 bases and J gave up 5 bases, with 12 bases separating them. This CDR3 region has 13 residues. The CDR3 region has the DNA TGTGCCAGCAGCCCGAGGCGGGGGACTGAAGCTTTCTTT. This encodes CASSPRRGTEAFF.

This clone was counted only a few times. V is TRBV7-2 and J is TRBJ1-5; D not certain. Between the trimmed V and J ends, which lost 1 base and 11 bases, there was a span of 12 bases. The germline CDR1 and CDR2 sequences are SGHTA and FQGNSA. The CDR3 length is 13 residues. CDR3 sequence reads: CASSLDDIQSQHF. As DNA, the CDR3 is TGTGCCAGCAGCTTAGATGATATCCAGTCCCAGCATTTT.

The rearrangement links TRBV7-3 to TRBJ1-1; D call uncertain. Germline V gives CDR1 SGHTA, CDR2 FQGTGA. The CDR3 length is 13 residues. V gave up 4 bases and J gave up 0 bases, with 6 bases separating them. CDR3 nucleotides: TGTGCCAGCAGCTCGAACTTGAACACTGAAGCTTTCTTT. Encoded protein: CASSSNLNTEAFF.

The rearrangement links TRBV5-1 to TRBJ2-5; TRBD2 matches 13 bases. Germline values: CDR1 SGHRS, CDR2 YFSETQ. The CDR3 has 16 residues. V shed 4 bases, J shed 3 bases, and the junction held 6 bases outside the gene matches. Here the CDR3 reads CASSAGLAGAEETQYF. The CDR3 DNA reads TGCGCCAGCAGCGCAGGACTAGCGGGAGCGGAAGAGACCCAGTACTTC. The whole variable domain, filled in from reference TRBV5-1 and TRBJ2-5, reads KAGVTQTPRYLIKTRGQQVTLSCSPISGHRSVSWYQQTPGQGLQFLFEYFSETQRNKGNFPGRFSGRQFSNSRSEMNVSTLELGDSALYLCASSAGLAGAEETQYFGPGTRLLVL.

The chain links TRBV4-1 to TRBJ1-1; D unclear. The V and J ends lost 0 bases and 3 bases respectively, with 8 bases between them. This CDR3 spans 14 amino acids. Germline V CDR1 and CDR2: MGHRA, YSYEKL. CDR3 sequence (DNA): TGCGCCAGCAGCCAAGATCCCACTTACACTGAAGCTTTCTTT. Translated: CASSQDPTYTEAFF.

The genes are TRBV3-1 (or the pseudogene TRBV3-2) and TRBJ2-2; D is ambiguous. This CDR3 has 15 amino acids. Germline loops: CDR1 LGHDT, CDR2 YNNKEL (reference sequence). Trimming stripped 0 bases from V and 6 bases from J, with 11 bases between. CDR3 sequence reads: CASSQDRLFAGELFF. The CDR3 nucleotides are TGTGCCAGCAGCCAAGACCGTCTATTCGCCGGGGAGCTGTTTTTT.

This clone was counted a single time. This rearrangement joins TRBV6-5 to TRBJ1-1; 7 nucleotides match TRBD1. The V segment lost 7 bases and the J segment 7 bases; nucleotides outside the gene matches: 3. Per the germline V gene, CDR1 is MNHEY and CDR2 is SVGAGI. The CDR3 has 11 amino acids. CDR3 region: CASTRQGEAFF. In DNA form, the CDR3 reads TGTGCCAGCACGCGACAGGGTGAAGCTTTCTTT.

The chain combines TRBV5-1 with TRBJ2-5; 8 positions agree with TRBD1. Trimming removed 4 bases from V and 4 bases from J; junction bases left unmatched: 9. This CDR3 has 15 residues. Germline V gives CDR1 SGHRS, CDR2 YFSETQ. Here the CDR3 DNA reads TGCGCCAGCAGCACCCTGACAGGGGCCGGAGAGACCCAGTACTTC. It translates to CASSTLTGAGETQYF.

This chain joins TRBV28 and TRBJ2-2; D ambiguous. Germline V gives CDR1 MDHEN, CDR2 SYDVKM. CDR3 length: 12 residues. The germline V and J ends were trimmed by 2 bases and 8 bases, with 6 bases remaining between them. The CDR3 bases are TGTGCCAGCAGTTTAACTACAGGGGAGCTGTTTTTT. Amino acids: CASSLTTGELFF.

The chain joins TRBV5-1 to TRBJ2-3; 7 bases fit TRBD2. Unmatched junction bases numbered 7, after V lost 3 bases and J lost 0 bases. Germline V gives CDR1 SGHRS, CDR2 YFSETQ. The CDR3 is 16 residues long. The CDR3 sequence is CASSSVRAGSTDTQYF. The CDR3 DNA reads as TGCGCCAGCAGCTCCGTCAGAGCGGGGAGCACAGATACGCAGTATTTT.

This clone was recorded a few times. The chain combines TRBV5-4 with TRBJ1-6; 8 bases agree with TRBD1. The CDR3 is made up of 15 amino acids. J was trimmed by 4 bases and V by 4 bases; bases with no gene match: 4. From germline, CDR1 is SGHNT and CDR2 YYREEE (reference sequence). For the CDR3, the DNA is TGTGCCAGCAGCCCGGACAGGGATTATAATTCACCCCTCCACTTT. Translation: CASSPDRDYNSPLHF.

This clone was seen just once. The CDR3 region has the DNA TGTGCCAGCAGCTTAAGATTAGCGGGAGGATCAGATACGCAGTATTTT. It specifies CASSLRLAGGSDTQYF. The V call is TRBV7-2, the J call TRBJ2-3; 10 nucleotides agree with TRBD2. This CDR3 region has 16 residues. CDR1 SGHTA and CDR2 FQGNSA come from the germline V gene. V lost 2 bases to trimming and J lost 4 bases; unmatched junction nucleotides: 6. The full variable domain, in which reference TRBV7-2 and TRBJ2-3 provide the parts outside the CDR3, is GAGVSQSPSNKVTEKGKDVELRCDPISGHTALYWYRQSLGQGLEFLIYFQGNSAPDKSGLPSDRFSAERTGGSVSTLTIQRTQQEDSAVYLCASSLRLAGGSDTQYFGPGTRLTVL.

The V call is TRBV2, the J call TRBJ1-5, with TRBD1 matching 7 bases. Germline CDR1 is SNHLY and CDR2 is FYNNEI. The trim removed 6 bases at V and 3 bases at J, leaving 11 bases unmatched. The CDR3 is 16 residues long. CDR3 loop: CASSDDKGAINQPQHF. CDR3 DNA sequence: TGTGCCAGCAGCGATGACAAGGGGGCAATCAATCAGCCCCAGCATTTT.

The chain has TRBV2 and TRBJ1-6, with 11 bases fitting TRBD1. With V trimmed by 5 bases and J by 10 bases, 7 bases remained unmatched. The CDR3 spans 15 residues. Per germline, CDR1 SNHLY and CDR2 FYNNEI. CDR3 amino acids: CASSYWTGGRSPLHF. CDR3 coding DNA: TGTGCCAGCAGTTACTGGACAGGGGGCCGGTCACCCCTCCACTTT.

The CDR3 region has the DNA TGTGCCAGTAGTGTCGACAGGGGGAGAGGAAAACTGTTTTTT. This encodes CASSVDRGRGKLFF. The chain carries TRBV19 and TRBJ1-4; 9 positions agree with TRBD1. This CDR3 comprises 14 residues. V was pared by 5 bases and J by 10 bases, with 8 bases of the junction left unmatched. CDR1 and CDR2 (germline): LNHDA, SQIVND (reference sequence).

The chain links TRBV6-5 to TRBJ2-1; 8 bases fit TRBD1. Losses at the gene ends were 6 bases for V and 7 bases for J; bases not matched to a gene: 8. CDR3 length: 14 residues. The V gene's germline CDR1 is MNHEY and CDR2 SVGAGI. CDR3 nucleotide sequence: TGTGCCAGCAGCGTCAGGGGGCTAGGGAATGAGCAGTTCTTC. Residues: CASSVRGLGNEQFF.

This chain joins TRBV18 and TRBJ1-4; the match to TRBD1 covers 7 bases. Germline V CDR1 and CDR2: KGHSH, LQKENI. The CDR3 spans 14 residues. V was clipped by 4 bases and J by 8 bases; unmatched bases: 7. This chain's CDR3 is CASSQRDRGEKLFF. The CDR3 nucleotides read TGTGCCAGCTCACAGAGGGACAGAGGGGAAAAACTGTTTTTT.

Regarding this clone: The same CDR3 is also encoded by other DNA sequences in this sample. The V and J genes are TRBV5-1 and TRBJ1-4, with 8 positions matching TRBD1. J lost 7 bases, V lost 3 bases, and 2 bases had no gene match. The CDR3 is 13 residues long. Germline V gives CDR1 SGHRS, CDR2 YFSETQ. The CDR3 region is CASSSGQGEKLFF. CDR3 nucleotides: TGCGCCAGCAGCTCCGGACAGGGTGAAAAACTGTTTTTT.

Written as DNA, the CDR3 is TGTGCCAGCAGCTTGATCCCAGCGGAATCCACAGATACGCAGTATTTT. Protein sequence: CASSLIPAESTDTQYF. The rearrangement uses TRBV5-5 and TRBJ2-3; perhaps TRBD2 as D (5 bases). CDR1 SGHKS and CDR2 YYEKEE come from the germline V gene (reference sequence). CDR3 length: 16 amino acids. Trimming took 1 base from V and 2 from J, leaving 14 bases between them.

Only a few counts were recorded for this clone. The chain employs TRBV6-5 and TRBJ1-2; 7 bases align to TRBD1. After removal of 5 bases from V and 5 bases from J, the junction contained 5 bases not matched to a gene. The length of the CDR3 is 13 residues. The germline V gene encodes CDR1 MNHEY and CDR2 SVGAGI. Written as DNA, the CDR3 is TGTGCCAGCAGTAGGACAGGCTCGTATGGCTACACCTTC. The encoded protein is CASSRTGSYGYTF.

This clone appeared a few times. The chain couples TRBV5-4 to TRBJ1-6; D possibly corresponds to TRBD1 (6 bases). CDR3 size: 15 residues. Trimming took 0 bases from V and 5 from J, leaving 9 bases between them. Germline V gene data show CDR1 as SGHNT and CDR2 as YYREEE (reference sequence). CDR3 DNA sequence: TGTGCCAGCAGCTTGGAGGCAGGGGATAATTCACCCCTCCACTTT. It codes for CASSLEAGDNSPLHF.

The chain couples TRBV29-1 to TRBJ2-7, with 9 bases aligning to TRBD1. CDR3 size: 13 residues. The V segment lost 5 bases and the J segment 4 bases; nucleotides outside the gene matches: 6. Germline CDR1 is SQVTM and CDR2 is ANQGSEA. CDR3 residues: CSVMTGGEYEQYF. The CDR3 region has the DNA TGCAGCGTTATGACAGGGGGGGAATACGAGCAGTACTTC.

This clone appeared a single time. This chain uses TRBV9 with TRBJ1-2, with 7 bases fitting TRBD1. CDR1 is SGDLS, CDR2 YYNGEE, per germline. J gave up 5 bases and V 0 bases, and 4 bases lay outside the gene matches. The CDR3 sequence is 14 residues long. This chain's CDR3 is CASSVGQGGYGYTF. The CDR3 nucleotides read TGTGCCAGCAGCGTAGGGCAGGGGGGATATGGCTACACCTTC.

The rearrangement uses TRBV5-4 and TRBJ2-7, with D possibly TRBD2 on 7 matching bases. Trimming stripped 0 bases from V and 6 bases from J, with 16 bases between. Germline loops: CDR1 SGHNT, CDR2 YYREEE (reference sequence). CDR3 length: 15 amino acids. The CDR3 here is CASSLGGGGLLEQYF. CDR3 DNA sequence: TGTGCCAGCAGCTTGGGAGGGGGGGGACTTCTCGAGCAGTACTTC.